The 23 T cell receptor beta chains in this list originate from one sample, sequenced in a study of T cell responses to AZD1222 COVID-19 vaccine. Libraries were prepared by immunoSEQ multiplex PCR; TCRdb keeps only in-frame clonotypes and omits some of them. The table shows tens of thousands of clones, with nearly 90% occurring only once. This specimen consisted of peripheral blood, obtained 28 days after the second AZD1222 dose. Receptors originate from an adult who received the AZD1222 COVID-19 vaccine.

The V and J genes are TRBV21-1 and TRBJ1-1. TRBV21-1 is noted as a pseudogene. This CDR3 contains 14 residues. CDR3 sequence reads: CASNFQIGGGKAFF. The CDR3 DNA reads as TGTGCCAGCAACTTCCAGATCGGGGGAGGGAAAGCTTTCTTT.

The chain is built from TRBV5-1 and TRBJ2-1; TRBD2 matches 10 bases. CDR3 size: 15 residues. The V and J ends lost 2 bases and 6 bases, in that order; junction bases with no gene match: 5. Looked up from germline, CDR1 is SGHRS and CDR2 is YFSETQ. The CDR3 DNA reads TGCGCCAGCAGCTTAACGAGCGGGAGGGCCAATGAGCAGTTCTTC. This translates into CASSLTSGRANEQFF.

This chain uses TRBV12-5 with TRBJ1-6, with unresolved D. The CDR3 spans 15 residues. From germline, CDR1 is LGHNT and CDR2 FRNRAP. Trimming shortened V by 5 bases and J by 0 bases, and 8 bases separated the two germline ends. CDR3 DNA sequence: TGTGCTAGTGGTCCTTCGAGCTCCTATAATTCACCCCTCCACTTT. Translated, it gives CASGPSSSYNSPLHF. Looking up the rest from reference TRBV12-5 and TRBJ1-6 gives the full variable domain: DARVTQTPRHKVTEMGQEVTMRCQPILGHNTVFWYRQTMMQGLELLAYFRNRAPLDDSGMPKDRFSAEMPDATLATLKIQPSEPRDSAVYFCASGPSSSYNSPLHFGNGTRLTVT.

The chain is built from TRBV30 and TRBJ2-7; a possible D gene is TRBD1 (5 bases). The CDR3 extends over 15 amino acids. The germline V gene has CDR1 GTSNPN and CDR2 SVGIG (reference sequence). V lost 4 bases and J lost 3, with 19 bases in between. In DNA form, the CDR3 reads TGTGCCTGGAAGGCCCGACCGGACATACTCTACGAGCAGTACTTC. Translating it yields CAWKARPDILYEQYF. Full variable domain (rest looked up from reference TRBV30 and TRBJ2-7): SQTIHQWPATLVQPVGSPLSLECTVEGTSNPNLYWYRQAAGRGLQLLFYSVGIGQISSEVPQNLSASRPQDRQFILSSKKLLLSDSGFYLCAWKARPDILYEQYFGPGTRLTVT.

The gene calls are TRBV20-1 and TRBJ2-3; D remains unclear. The germline CDR1 and CDR2 sequences are DFQATT and SNEGSKA (reference sequence). Trimming cost V 3 bases and J 5 bases, with 6 bases left between them. The CDR3 consists of 11 residues. CDR3 nucleotide sequence: TGCAGTGCTAGTGGCAGAGATACGCAGTATTTT. Its protein is CSASGRDTQYF.

The chain carries TRBV18 and TRBJ1-3; no reliable D call. With 4 bases removed from V and 4 bases from J, the gap between germline ends came to 11 bases. CDR3 length equals 14 residues. Germline CDR1 is KGHSH and CDR2 is LQKENI. The CDR3, as DNA: TGTGCCAGCTCACTTGCCCAGGCCGGAAACACCATATATTTT. Protein: CASSLAQAGNTIYF.

This rearrangement joins TRBV6-5 to TRBJ2-7, with 11 bases lining up with TRBD1. The CDR3 covers 15 residues. Germline V lookup: CDR1 MNHEY, CDR2 SVGAGI. V shed 9 bases and J 3 bases; nucleotides not matched to a gene: 10. The CDR3, as DNA: TGTGCCAGTATTAGTGCCGGGACAGGGGGCTACGAGCAGTACTTC. It yields the protein CASISAGTGGYEQYF.

This clone was seen only a few times. The J gene is TRBJ2-6, the V gene TRBV19, with TRBD1 as a possible D gene (6 bases). The CDR3 loop spans 15 amino acids. Germline CDR1 and CDR2: LNHDA and SQIVND (reference sequence). V lost 8 bases and J lost 0, with 11 bases in between. CDR3 loop: CASSGASSGANVLTF. CDR3 DNA: TGTGCCAGTTCAGGGGCCTCCTCTGGGGCCAACGTCCTGACTTTC.

The gene calls are TRBV6-1 and TRBJ2-7; unclear D gene. V was shortened by 2 bases and J by 2 bases, with 10 bases between the two germline ends. CDR1 and CDR2 from the germline V gene are MNHNS and SASEGT. This CDR3 has 14 amino acids. The DNA of the CDR3 is TGTGCCAGCAGTGAATCGCAGCAGCCCTACGAGCAGTACTTC. It translates to CASSESQQPYEQYF.

As for this clone: This same CDR3 is encoded by further DNA sequences in the sample. The rearrangement uses TRBV4-2 and TRBJ1-1; D unclear. V lost 0 bases and J 4 bases, leaving 6 bases between the germline ends. The germline V gene encodes CDR1 LGHNA and CDR2 YNFKEQ. There are 13 residues in the CDR3. CDR3 DNA sequence: TGTGCCAGCAGCCAAGATGGCGGCACTGAAGCTTTCTTT. Amino acids: CASSQDGGTEAFF.

The rearrangement links TRBV11-3 to TRBJ2-1; 14 nucleotides match TRBD2. Unmatched junction bases numbered 5, after V lost 5 bases and J lost 2 bases. Germline CDR1 and CDR2: SGHNT and YENEEA. The CDR3 has 17 amino acids. The CDR3 reads CASSQGLAGAAYNEQFF. The DNA for the CDR3 is TGTGCCAGCAGCCAGGGACTAGCGGGAGCAGCCTACAATGAGCAGTTCTTC.

This sequence joins TRBV7-8 and TRBJ1-6; 9 nucleotides line up with TRBD1. Germline trimming cut 5 bases from V and 7 bases from J; bases unmatched to any gene: 6. The CDR3 is 15 amino acids. Germline loops: CDR1 SGHVS, CDR2 FQNEAQ. The CDR3 spells CASSGGTGSNSPLHF. CDR3 sequence (DNA): TGTGCCAGCAGCGGGGGGACAGGGAGCAATTCACCCCTCCACTTT. The full variable domain, its missing parts supplied by reference TRBV7-8 and TRBJ1-6, is GAGVSQSPRYKVAKRGQDVALRCDPISGHVSLFWYQQALGQGPEFLTYFQNEAQLDKSGLPSDRFFAERPEGSVSTLKIQRTQQEDSAVYLCASSGGTGSNSPLHFGNGTRLTVT.

The chain uses TRBV7-9 and TRBJ2-7; D gene ambiguous. Trimming pared 5 bases from V and 2 bases from J, leaving 13 bases between. This CDR3 has 14 amino acids. Germline V gene sequence: CDR1 SEHNR, CDR2 FQNEAQ (reference sequence). CDR3 sequence: CASSPRLGAYEQYF. The DNA of the CDR3 is TGTGCCAGCAGCCCCAGACTTGGGGCCTACGAGCAGTACTTC.

The chain carries TRBV5-1 and TRBJ1-2; D call uncertain. This CDR3 comprises 12 residues. Germline values: CDR1 SGHRS, CDR2 YFSETQ. Trimming cost V 3 bases and J 5 bases, with 8 bases left between them. CDR3 bases: TGCGCCAGCAGCTCCGGGATGTATGGCTACACCTTC. It specifies CASSSGMYGYTF.

The chain uses TRBV7-2 and TRBJ2-1, with 7 positions matching TRBD2. From germline, CDR1 is SGHTA and CDR2 FQGNSA. The CDR3 covers 14 residues. Unmatched junction bases numbered 6, after V lost 5 bases and J lost 5 bases. DNA of the CDR3: TGTGCCAGCAGCGGGGAGGGACTTAACAATGAGCAGTTCTTC. As protein: CASSGEGLNNEQFF.

Regarding this clone: Additional DNA sequences in this sample encode the identical CDR3. The rearrangement joins TRBV7-2 to TRBJ1-6, with TRBD1 matching 8 bases. J lost 6 bases, V lost 1 base, and 2 bases had no gene match. Germline loops: CDR1 SGHTA, CDR2 FQGNSA. This CDR3 is built from 15 residues. The CDR3 DNA follows: TGTGCCAGCAGCTTAGGGACAGGGACTAATTCACCCCTCCACTTT. Translated: CASSLGTGTNSPLHF.

This sequence joins TRBV9 and TRBJ2-7; TRBD2 aligns across 8 bases. The J segment lost 4 bases and the V segment lost 4 bases, leaving 13 bases of the junction unmatched. Germline CDR1 reads SGDLS; CDR2 reads YYNGEE. CDR3 length equals 16 residues. The CDR3 loop is CASSPRPGLAAYEQYF. As DNA, the CDR3 is TGTGCCAGCAGCCCCCGCCCCGGACTAGCCGCGTACGAGCAGTACTTC.

The chain employs TRBV27 and TRBJ1-5; perhaps TRBD1 as D (5 bases). Trimming removed 2 bases at V and 2 bases at J, with 10 bases between. This CDR3 is built from 15 residues. Germline loops: CDR1 MNHEY, CDR2 SMNVEV (reference sequence). CDR3 residues: CASSLGGVGNQPQHF. Written as DNA, the CDR3 is TGTGCCAGCAGTTTAGGGGGGGTTGGCAATCAGCCCCAGCATTTT.

J is TRBJ2-2 and V is TRBV12-1; TRBD2, the D gene given by the table, was not confirmed from the DNA. TRBV12-1 is an annotated pseudogene. This CDR3 has 15 residues. CDR3 sequence (DNA): TGTGCCAGCAGCCCCCCAGCGGGAGCGGACCGGGAGCTGTTTTTT. It is translated as CASSPPAGADRELFF.

The chain combines TRBV7-2 with TRBJ1-2, with unresolved D. The CDR3 covers 13 residues. Trimming left V 6 bases short and J 2 bases short, with 10 bases between. Germline-derived CDR1 and CDR2 are SGHTA and FQGNSA. The CDR3 bases are TGTGCCAGCAGTCTAGCGGGGAACTATGGCTACACCTTC. This codes for CASSLAGNYGYTF.

The chain carries TRBV19 and TRBJ2-7; perhaps D is TRBD1 or TRBD2 (6 bases each). There are 14 residues in the CDR3. V dropped 3 bases and J dropped 5 bases, with 14 bases sitting between them. Per the germline V gene, CDR1 is LNHDA and CDR2 is SQIVND (reference sequence). The CDR3 bases are TGTGCCAGTAGTATGGGGGCAGGGGAGGACGAGCAGTACTTC. It specifies CASSMGAGEDEQYF.

The CDR3 sequence is CASSQSRPEAFF. CDR3 sequence (DNA): TGTGCCAGCAGTCAAAGCCGCCCTGAAGCTTTCTTT. The V gene is TRBV12-3 or TRBV12-4, the J gene TRBJ1-1, with D uncertain. The V end lost 5 bases, the J end lost 6 bases, and 10 bases lay between the germline ends. The CDR3 spans 12 residues.

This rearrangement joins TRBV13 to TRBJ2-7; 11 bases align to TRBD2. Germline assignment: CDR1 PRHDT and CDR2 FYEKMQ (reference sequence). The V gene end was trimmed by 4 bases and the J gene end by 2 bases; junction bases not matched to a gene: 4. The CDR3 totals 15 residues. CDR3 DNA: TGTGCCAGCAGCTCGCCGGGACTAGCGGCCTACGAGCAGTACTTC. Protein sequence: CASSSPGLAAYEQYF.